Listed below are T cell receptor beta chains from one sample, sequenced in a study of shared clonotypes between healthy human individuals. Libraries were prepared by immunoSEQ multiplex PCR; TCRdb keeps only in-frame clonotypes and omits some of them. Of millions of clones in the sample, about 92% were seen once. Material: naive CD4+ T cells sorted from blood. These receptors were collected from a man younger than 35 in good health. Each CDR3 is given with its conserved first and last residue. The D gene is left open where the match is weak. Some rows mark clone size as missing; the rest say once, few, many or name a class of expanded clone.

CDR3	DNA	size	D	V	J
CASSLNSYEQYF	TGTGCCAGCAGCTTAAATTCCTACGAGCAGTACTTC	.	.	TRBV11-2	TRBJ2-7
CASSGKGTGDTEAFF	TGTGCCAGCAGCGGAAAAGGGACAGGGGACACTGAAGCTTTCTTT	.	TRBD1	TRBV9	TRBJ1-1
CAWRARDYGYTF	TGTGCCTGGAGGGCCAGGGATTATGGCTACACCTTC	.	.	TRBV30	TRBJ1-2
CASSLEQSDEQYF	TGCGCCAGCAGCTTGGAACAGTCTGACGAGCAGTACTTC	.	.	TRBV5-1	TRBJ2-7
CASTFLGAELSGYTF	TGTGCCAGCACCTTTCTGGGGGCAGAGCTATCGGGCTACACCTTC	.	.	TRBV7-9	TRBJ1-2
CATSGAVAGSLHEQYF	TGTGCCACCAGCGGGGCGGTGGCTGGCTCACTTCACGAGCAGTACTTC	.	.	TRBV15	TRBJ2-7
CASLRSSYNSPLHF	TGTGCCAGCTTGAGGAGCTCCTATAATTCACCCCTCCACTTT	.	.	TRBV6-6	TRBJ1-6
CAISGGGWETQYF	TGTGCCATCAGTGGGGGAGGCTGGGAGACCCAGTACTTC	.	.	TRBV10-3	TRBJ2-5
CATKQNRYTEAFF	TGTGCCACCAAACAAAACAGATACACTGAAGCTTTCTTT	.	.	TRBV10-3	TRBJ1-1
CASSSSTGSNYGYTF	TGTGCCAGCAGTTCCTCGACGGGTTCTAACTATGGCTACACCTTC	.	.	TRBV27	TRBJ1-2
CASSPLGSNTEAFF	TGTGCCAGCTCACCCCTCGGGTCTAACACTGAAGCTTTCTTT	.	.	TRBV18	TRBJ1-1
CASSVGLAGYNEQFF	TGTGCCAGCAGCGTGGGACTAGCGGGTTACAATGAGCAGTTCTTC	.	TRBD2	TRBV11-2	TRBJ2-1
CASSEVRNEQFF	TGTGCCAGCAGTGAAGTCAGGAATGAGCAGTTCTTC	.	.	TRBV2	TRBJ2-1
CATSRGQGVPQHF	TGTGCCACCAGCAGAGGACAGGGGGTGCCCCAGCATTTT	.	TRBD1	TRBV15	TRBJ1-5
CASSPASGGQYF	TGTGCCAGCAGCCCAGCTAGCGGGGGGCAATATTTT	.	TRBD2	TRBV6-5	TRBJ2-3
CASSISPGGNQPQHF	TGTGCCAGTAGTATAAGCCCAGGGGGCAATCAGCCCCAGCATTTT	.	.	TRBV19	TRBJ1-5
CAISESPQPSSYNEQFF	TGTGCCATCAGTGAGTCGCCACAGCCGAGCTCCTACAATGAGCAGTTCTTC	.	.	TRBV10-3	TRBJ2-1
CASSPRTGGNTIYF	TGTGCCAGCAGCCCCAGGACTGGTGGAAACACCATATATTTT	.	.	TRBV7-2	TRBJ1-3
CASSQEPWDEQYF	TGTGCCAGCAGCCAAGAACCATGGGACGAGCAGTACTTC	.	.	TRBV4-2	TRBJ2-7
CASSLGASGNTIYF	TGCGCCAGCAGCTTGGGTGCCTCTGGAAACACCATATATTTT	once	.	TRBV5-1	TRBJ1-3
CASSLGTGVGQETQYF	TGCGCCAGCAGCTTGGGTACGGGGGTCGGACAAGAGACCCAGTACTTC	.	.	TRBV5-1	TRBJ2-5
CASSLVSRPGGDTEAFF	TGTGCCAGCAGCTTGGTCTCTCGGCCCGGGGGGGACACTGAAGCTTTCTTT	once	.	TRBV5-4	TRBJ1-1
CASSFKDRGIYNEQFF	TGTGCCAGCAGTTTCAAGGACAGGGGAATCTACAATGAGCAGTTCTTC	.	TRBD1	TRBV6-6	TRBJ2-1
CASSYQSGRASNEQFF	TGTGCCAGCAGTTACCAGAGCGGGAGGGCCTCCAATGAGCAGTTCTTC	.	TRBD2	TRBV6-5	TRBJ2-1
CASSSRKGGINTEAFF	TGTGCCAGCAGTTCCCGGAAGGGCGGTATTAACACTGAAGCTTTCTTT	.	.	TRBV25-1	TRBJ1-1
CAWDTGTYEQYF	TGTGCCTGGGACACAGGGACCTACGAGCAGTACTTC	.	.	TRBV30	TRBJ2-7
CASSYYGASYNSPLHF	TGTGCCAGCAGTTACTACGGGGCGTCCTATAATTCACCCCTCCACTTT	.	.	TRBV6-6	TRBJ1-6
CASRVLPGGNTEAFF	TGTGCCAGCAGGGTACTACCGGGGGGAAACACTGAAGCTTTCTTT	.	.	TRBV6-5	TRBJ1-1
CASSQAGRFYNEQFF	TGCGCCAGCAGCCAAGCCGGGAGGTTCTACAATGAGCAGTTCTTC	.	TRBD2	TRBV4-1	TRBJ2-1
CASSAGLAGGTDTQYF	TGCGCCAGCAGCGCGGGACTAGCGGGGGGCACAGATACGCAGTATTTT	.	TRBD2	TRBV5-1	TRBJ2-3
CASRPRGGSSTNEKLFF	TGTGCCAGCAGACCCCGGGGGGGTAGTTCGACTAATGAAAAACTGTTTTTT	.	.	TRBV11-2	TRBJ1-4
CASSPSHRQAEQYF	TGTGCCAGCAGCCCATCCCATCGACAGGCCGAGCAGTACTTC	.	.	TRBV7-3	TRBJ2-7
CASSYREAGELFF	TGTGCCAGCAGTTACAGGGAGGCCGGGGAGCTGTTTTTT	.	.	TRBV6-6	TRBJ2-2
CASSLGTTNTGELFF	TGTGCCAGCAGCTTGGGGACTACGAACACCGGGGAGCTGTTTTTT	.	TRBD2	TRBV7-2	TRBJ2-2
CASSTDRVAGNTIYF	TGTGCCAGCAGCACGGACAGGGTTGCTGGAAACACCATATATTTT	.	TRBD1	TRBV5-6	TRBJ1-3
CASRILAGVGDF	TGTGCCAGCAGAATACTAGCGGGGGTAGGGGACTTC	.	TRBD2	TRBV2	TRBJ2-5
CASGIGQGDSPLHF	TGTGCTAGTGGTATCGGACAGGGGGATTCACCCCTCCACTTT	.	TRBD1	TRBV12-5	TRBJ1-6
CASSLRAGSPSTDTQYF	TGTGCCAGCAGCTTAAGGGCAGGGAGCCCTAGCACAGATACGCAGTATTTT	.	.	TRBV7-9	TRBJ2-3
CAWTEGGHEQYF	TGTGCCTGGACTGAGGGGGGCCACGAGCAGTACTTC	.	.	TRBV30	TRBJ2-7
CASTPWGPGTTDTQYF	TGCGCCAGCACCCCGTGGGGCCCGGGAACCACAGATACGCAGTATTTT	.	.	TRBV5-1	TRBJ2-3
CATSRLTGGDETQYF	TGTGCCACCAGCAGGCTAACAGGGGGAGACGAGACCCAGTACTTC	.	TRBD1	TRBV15	TRBJ2-5
CASSSGTGWGETQYF	TGCGCCAGCAGCTCCGGGACAGGGTGGGGGGAGACCCAGTACTTC	once	TRBD1	TRBV5-1	TRBJ2-5
CASSSGNYGYTF	TGTGCCAGCAGTTCGGGGAACTATGGCTACACCTTC	.	.	TRBV28	TRBJ1-2
CASSSRTSGRAVTDTQYF	TGTGCCAGCAGCTCGAGGACTAGCGGGAGGGCCGTGACAGATACGCAGTATTTT	.	TRBD2	TRBV13	TRBJ2-3
CASTSWTSGRGDTQYF	TGTGCCAGCACCTCCTGGACTAGCGGTCGTGGAGATACGCAGTATTTT	.	TRBD2	TRBV7-2	TRBJ2-3
CASSSDSASGNTIYF	TGCGCCAGCAGCTCCGACAGCGCTTCTGGAAACACCATATATTTT	.	.	TRBV5-1	TRBJ1-3
CASSQAVQPRQPQHF	TGCGCCAGCAGCCAGGCTGTCCAACCCCGTCAGCCCCAGCATTTT	.	.	TRBV4-1	TRBJ1-5
CASSARGLAGGGRETQYF	TGTGCCAGCAGCGCCCGAGGACTAGCGGGAGGGGGGAGAGAGACCCAGTACTTC	.	TRBD2	TRBV7-9	TRBJ2-5
CASSPNTEHRAFF	TGTGCCAGCTCACCTAATACTGAACACAGGGCTTTCTTT	.	.	TRBV18	TRBJ1-1
CASSLSTSGRGGELFF	TGTGCCAGCAGTTTATCGACTAGCGGGAGGGGCGGGGAGCTGTTTTTT	.	TRBD2	TRBV27	TRBJ2-2
CASSLLFGQRGEAFF	TGTGCCAGCAGTTTATTGTTTGGGCAGCGAGGTGAAGCTTTCTTT	.	.	TRBV27	TRBJ1-1